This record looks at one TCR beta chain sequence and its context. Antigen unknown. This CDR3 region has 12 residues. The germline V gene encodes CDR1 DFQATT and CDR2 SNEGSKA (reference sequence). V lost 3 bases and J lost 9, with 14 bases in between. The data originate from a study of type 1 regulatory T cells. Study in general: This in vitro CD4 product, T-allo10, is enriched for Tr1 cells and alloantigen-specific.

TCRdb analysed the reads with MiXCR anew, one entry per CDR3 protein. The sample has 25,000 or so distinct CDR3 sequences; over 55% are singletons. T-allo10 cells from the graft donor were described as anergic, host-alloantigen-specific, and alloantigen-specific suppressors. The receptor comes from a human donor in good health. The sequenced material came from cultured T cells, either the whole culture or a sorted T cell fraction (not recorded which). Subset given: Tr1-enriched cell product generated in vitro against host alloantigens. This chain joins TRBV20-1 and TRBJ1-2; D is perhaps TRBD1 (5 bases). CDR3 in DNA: TGCAGTGCTAGGGGTCAGGGTGTAAGCTACACCTTC. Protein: CSARGQGVSYTF.